This TCR beta chain comes out of a study of OX40 agonist ivuxolimab in advanced cancers. Study findings and constraints: Both CD4+ and CD8+ T cell populations in blood had undergone clonal expansion by week 6 at 0.1 to 3.0 mg/kg.

Points on this clone: Its antigen remains unidentified.

This table comes from immunoSEQ multiplex PCR, and its TCRdb copy is limited to in-frame clones, with some not included. Of more than 55,000 clones in the sample, 70% to 90% are singletons; the top ten hold 5% to 6.5%. V lost 8 bases to trimming and J lost 6 bases; unmatched junction nucleotides: 8. In germline, CDR1 is MDHEN, CDR2 SYDVKM. The length of the CDR3 is 13 residues. V is TRBV28 and J is TRBJ2-3; TRBD2 matches at 7 bases. Sequenced material: CD4+ or CD8+ T cells sorted from blood, taken in a trial of the OX40 agonist ivuxolimab. The TCR was taken from an adult with an advanced solid tumor such as melanoma, head and neck, liver or kidney cancer. The CDR3 here is CASARWGGDTQYF. CDR3 bases: TGTGCCAGCGCCCGGTGGGGGGGGGATACGCAGTATTTT.